The clone carrying this T cell receptor (beta chain) was picked up a small number of times. The antigen is unknown. The record originates from a study of identical twins. Broader study findings: Researchers caution that invariant MAIT and iNKT cells could partly confound zero-insertion analyses.

A single record per CDR3 protein comes from TCRdb applying MiXCR to the 5' RACE reads. The sample includes about 890,000 distinct CDR3 sequences, approximately 13% of them seen just once. This sample was also put to use in a study of yellow fever vaccine responses in identical twins.

Sequencing was done on a sample of PBMCs. The sequence derives from a woman under 30 in good health.

The CDR3 DNA follows: TGTGCCAGCGAGACAGGGTCCTACGAGCAGTACGTC. It specifies CASETGSYEQYV. The chain employs TRBV27 and TRBJ2-7; TRBD1 aligns across 7 bases. Trimming took 8 bases from V and 1 from J; bases not matched to a gene: 2. CDR3 size: 12 residues. From germline, CDR1 is MNHEY and CDR2 SMNVEV (reference sequence).